This entry lists 10 T cell receptor beta chains sequenced from one sample in a study of T cells after posttransplantation cyclophosphamide. Cyclophosphamide on days +3 and +4 followed busulfan-fludarabine conditioning and a marrow graft. Method: immunoSEQ multiplex PCR; TCRdb's copy keeps in-frame clones and lacks some. The table shows 20,000 to 25,000 clones, with about nine tenths occurring only once. Source: PBMCs, taken after allogeneic stem cell transplant with posttransplant cyclophosphamide. These receptors were obtained from a female patient aged 30 to 45 who received an allogeneic stem cell transplant from an unrelated donor, was CMV-positive, and had no GVHD. Some of the T cells might come from the graft donor.

The chain employs TRBV2 and TRBJ1-5; no clear D gene. Trimming stripped 3 bases from V and 3 bases from J, with 9 bases between. The CDR3 has 14 residues. Per the germline V gene, CDR1 is SNHLY and CDR2 is FYNNEI. The CDR3, as DNA: TGTGCCAGCAGTGAGGCGGCCCCCAATCAGCCCCAGCATTTT. It specifies CASSEAAPNQPQHF. Filled out from reference TRBV2 and TRBJ1-5, the complete variable domain reads EPEVTQTPSHQVTQMGQEVILRCVPISNHLYFYWYRQILGQKVEFLVSFYNNEISEKSEIFDDQFSVERPDGSNFTLKIRSTKLEDSAMYFCASSEAAPNQPQHFGDGTRLSIL.

Worth noting for this clone: This sample also contains other DNA sequences that code for the same CDR3. The genes are TRBV5-1 and TRBJ2-4, with 12 bases identical to TRBD2. V trimming: 4 bases; J trimming: 0 bases; junction bases outside the gene matches: 2. This CDR3 spans 16 amino acids. Looked up from germline, CDR1 is SGHRS and CDR2 is YFSETQ. This CDR3 reads CASSLAGGLAKNIQYF. Written as DNA, the CDR3 is TGCGCCAGCAGCCTAGCGGGGGGGCTAGCCAAAAACATTCAGTACTTC.

The rearrangement uses TRBV28 and TRBJ1-5; TRBD1 matches at 8 bases. The germline gives CDR1 MDHEN, CDR2 SYDVKM. The V gene end was trimmed by 0 bases and the J gene end by 3 bases; junction bases not matched to a gene: 4. The length of the CDR3 is 16 residues. In DNA form, the CDR3 reads TGTGCCAGCAGTTTATGGGGGACAGGCAACAATCAGCCCCAGCATTTT. It specifies CASSLWGTGNNQPQHF.

The gene calls are TRBV11-2 and TRBJ2-3; D not certain. V dropped 0 bases and J dropped 6 bases, with 10 bases sitting between them. The CDR3 loop spans 14 amino acids. The germline gives CDR1 SGHAT, CDR2 FQNNGV. In nucleotides, the CDR3 is TGTGCCAGCAGCTTAGATCAGACAAGGGATACGCAGTATTTT. Translating gives CASSLDQTRDTQYF.

This chain uses TRBV10-3 with TRBJ2-5, with 7 positions matching TRBD1. The V and J ends lost 3 bases and 11 bases, in that order; junction bases with no gene match: 12. This CDR3 region has 14 residues. Germline assignment: CDR1 ENHRY and CDR2 SYGVKD. CDR3 nucleotide sequence: TGTGCCATCAGTGATAGGGACAGCCCTAGAGAGCAGTACTTC. Encoded protein: CAISDRDSPREQYF.

This chain links TRBV7-9 with TRBJ2-1; TRBD1 aligns across 7 bases. The CDR3 runs to 16 residues. J was trimmed by 4 bases and V by 2 bases; bases with no gene match: 8. Per the germline V gene, CDR1 is SEHNR and CDR2 is FQNEAQ (reference sequence). CDR3 DNA: TGTGCCAGCAGCTTAACCTCGGGACAGTATTACAATGAGCAGTTCTTC. The encoded protein is CASSLTSGQYYNEQFF. The full variable domain, in which reference TRBV7-9 and TRBJ2-1 provide the parts outside the CDR3, is DTGVSQNPRHKITKRGQNVTFRCDPISEHNRLYWYRQTLGQGPEFLTYFQNEAQLEKSRLLSDRFSAERPKGSFSTLEIQRTEQGDSAMYLCASSLTSGQYYNEQFFGPGTRLTVL.

The chain joins TRBV4-1 to TRBJ1-1; no reliable D call. With 1 base removed from V and 1 base from J, the gap between germline ends came to 10 bases. The germline V gene encodes CDR1 MGHRA and CDR2 YSYEKL. This CDR3 is built from 15 residues. The CDR3 loop reads CASSQGPGPNTEAFF. The CDR3 nucleotides are TGCGCCAGCAGCCAAGGTCCAGGCCCGAACACTGAAGCTTTCTTT.

The V gene is TRBV29-1, the J gene TRBJ2-1, with a tentative D call TRBD2 (6 bases). The CDR3 spans 14 residues. The V gene lost 0 bases and the J gene lost 8 bases, with 14 bases spanning the gap. CDR1 is SQVTM and CDR2 is ANQGSEA in the germline V gene. CDR3 nucleotide sequence: TGCAGCGTTGAAGAGCGGGGTACGGTGGATGAGCAGTTCTTC. Its protein product is CSVEERGTVDEQFF.

CDR3 protein: CASSGGIHEQYF. The CDR3 DNA reads as TGTGCCAGCAGTGGGGGGATCCACGAGCAGTACTTC. This chain uses TRBV27 with TRBJ2-7, with D perhaps TRBD2 (6 bases). The V gene lost 5 bases and the J gene lost 5 bases, with 10 bases spanning the gap. This CDR3 spans 12 amino acids. The germline V gene has CDR1 MNHEY and CDR2 SMNVEV (reference sequence).

In its sample, this clone was seen once. The chain recombines TRBV7-9 with TRBJ1-5; TRBD1 agrees at 8 bases. Germline values: CDR1 SEHNR, CDR2 FQNEAQ (reference sequence). This CDR3 spans 15 amino acids. V was clipped by 1 base and J by 7 bases; unmatched bases: 6. The CDR3: CASSLGGQGEQPQHF. The CDR3 DNA follows: TGTGCCAGCAGCTTAGGCGGACAGGGAGAACAGCCCCAGCATTTT.